This record concerns one TCR beta chain sequence. The CDR3 is made up of 17 amino acids. Germline lookup yields CDR1 SGHTA and CDR2 FQGNSA. Trimming left V 1 base short and J 1 base short, with 16 bases between. The data were obtained in a study of shared clonotypes between healthy human individuals. The wider study: Aged between 18 and 49, the donors were a couple of women and three men.

Researchers divided each subset's genomic DNA evenly across several immunoSEQ plates. The assay was immunoSEQ multiplex PCR, and TCRdb's table has in-frame clones only and misses some. The sample has around 350,000 clones, roughly 70% seen once; the top ten hold about 9.4%. Donation came from healthy HIV-negative adults that had no recent acute infections or vaccinations. The material sequenced was memory CD4+ T cells sorted from blood. This sample's subset: CD45RA-negative fraction. This sequence originates from a man between 25 and 39 years old in good health. The chain has TRBV7-2 and TRBJ1-1; no reliable D call. The CDR3 loop is CASSLDGLTGRNTEAFF. Here the CDR3 DNA reads TGTGCCAGCAGCTTAGACGGGTTAACGGGGAGGAACACTGAAGCTTTCTTT.